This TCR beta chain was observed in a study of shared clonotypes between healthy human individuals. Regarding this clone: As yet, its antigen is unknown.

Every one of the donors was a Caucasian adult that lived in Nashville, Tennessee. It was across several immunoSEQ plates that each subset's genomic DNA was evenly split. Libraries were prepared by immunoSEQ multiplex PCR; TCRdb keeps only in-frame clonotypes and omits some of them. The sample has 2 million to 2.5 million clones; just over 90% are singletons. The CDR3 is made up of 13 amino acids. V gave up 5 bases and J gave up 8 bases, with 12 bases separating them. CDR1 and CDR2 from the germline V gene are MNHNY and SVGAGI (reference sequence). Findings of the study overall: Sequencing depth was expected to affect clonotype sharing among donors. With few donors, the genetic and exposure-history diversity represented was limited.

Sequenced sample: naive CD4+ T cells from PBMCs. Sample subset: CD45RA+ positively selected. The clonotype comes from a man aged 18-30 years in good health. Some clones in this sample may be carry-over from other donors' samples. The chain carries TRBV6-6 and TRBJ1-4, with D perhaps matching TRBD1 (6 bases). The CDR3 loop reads CASSRSDREKLFF. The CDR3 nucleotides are TGTGCCAGCAGTCGATCGGACAGAGAAAAACTGTTTTTT.